Listed below are T cell receptor beta chains from one sample, sequenced in a study of human T cells and chemical hapten exposure. TCRdb passed the RACE reads through MiXCR, listing each CDR3 protein once. The table lists more than 65,000 distinct CDR3 sequences, 9% to 12% of them singletons. The source was whole blood, collected in connection with sensitization to the hapten diphenylcyclopropenone (DPC). The source of these receptors is a woman in her 50s with alopecia areata. Some clones in this sample may be carry-over from other donors' samples. The CDR3 runs from the conserved cysteine through the conserved F or W. The D gene is left open where the match is weak. Clone size is not always given. Where it is, it says once, few, many or a class for expanded clones.

j_gene: TRBJ1-1; abundance: few; d_gene: -; v_gene: TRBV6-1; CDR3nt: TGTGCCAGCAGTGAAGTGGCAGGCTCGAACACTGAAGCTTTCTTT; CDR3aa: CASSEVAGSNTEAFF
j_gene: TRBJ1-5; abundance: -; d_gene: -; v_gene: TRBV20-1; CDR3nt: TGCAGTGCTCGCCTAGGGATGGGGGGCAATCAGCCCCAGCATTTT; CDR3aa: CSARLGMGGNQPQHF
j_gene: TRBJ1-2; abundance: -; d_gene: -; v_gene: TRBV29-1; CDR3nt: TGCAGCGTTTTCCGACAGGATGGCTACACCTTC; CDR3aa: CSVFRQDGYTF
j_gene: TRBJ2-7; abundance: many; d_gene: TRBD2; v_gene: TRBV7-3; CDR3nt: TGTGCCAGCAGCTTAGTAGCAGCGGGAGGTTACGAGCAGTACTTC; CDR3aa: CASSLVAAGGYEQYF
j_gene: TRBJ1-1; abundance: -; d_gene: -; v_gene: TRBV5-1; CDR3nt: TGCGCCAGCAGTCGAGTGGGACCTGAAGGGCCTGAAGCTTTCTTT; CDR3aa: CASSRVGPEGPEAFF
j_gene: TRBJ2-7; abundance: -; d_gene: -; v_gene: TRBV10-1; CDR3nt: TGCGCCAGCAGTGAGTCCGCGAGCTCCTACGAGCAGTACTTC; CDR3aa: CASSESASSYEQYF
j_gene: TRBJ2-5; abundance: few; d_gene: -; v_gene: TRBV9; CDR3nt: TGTGCCAGCAGCGTAGCGGGATCGCAAAGGGAGACCCAGTACTTC; CDR3aa: CASSVAGSQRETQYF
j_gene: TRBJ2-5; abundance: -; d_gene: -; v_gene: TRBV28; CDR3nt: TGTGCCAGCAGTTTAATGGAAGAGACCCAGTACTTC; CDR3aa: CASSLMEETQYF
j_gene: TRBJ1-1; abundance: few; d_gene: -; v_gene: TRBV28; CDR3nt: TGTGCCAGCAGTTTCGTGGGTACGGGGAACACTGAAGCTTTCTTT; CDR3aa: CASSFVGTGNTEAFF
j_gene: TRBJ1-1; abundance: few; d_gene: TRBD1; v_gene: TRBV3-1; CDR3nt: TGTGCCAGCAGCCAAAGGGGGACAGGAACTGAAGCTTTCTTT; CDR3aa: CASSQRGTGTEAFF
j_gene: TRBJ2-1; abundance: -; d_gene: TRBD1; v_gene: TRBV4-2; CDR3nt: TGTGCCAGCAGCCGACGATCCGGGACAGGCCACAATGAGCAGTTCTTC; CDR3aa: CASSRRSGTGHNEQFF
j_gene: TRBJ2-1; abundance: few; d_gene: TRBD2; v_gene: TRBV20-1; CDR3nt: TGCAGTGCTGCCAAACGGACTAGTCCTCATGAGCAGTTCTTC; CDR3aa: CSAAKRTSPHEQFF
j_gene: TRBJ2-1; abundance: few; d_gene: -; v_gene: TRBV11-3; CDR3nt: TGTGCCAGCAGATTGTCTCTGTCGGGGGGCCTCGGCTACAATGAGCAGTTCTTC; CDR3aa: CASRLSLSGGLGYNEQFF
j_gene: TRBJ1-2; abundance: few; d_gene: -; v_gene: TRBV3-1; CDR3nt: TGTGCCAGCAGCCTAAGGGCAGGAGAGCCCTATGGCTACACCTTC; CDR3aa: CASSLRAGEPYGYTF
j_gene: TRBJ1-1; abundance: -; d_gene: -; v_gene: TRBV12-3/TRBV12-4; CDR3nt: TGTGCCAGCAGCATTATGAACACTGAAGCTTTCTTT; CDR3aa: CASSIMNTEAFF
j_gene: TRBJ1-5; abundance: few; d_gene: -; v_gene: TRBV5-5; CDR3nt: TGTGCCAGCAGCTTGATGGCAGGGCCCCAGCCCCAGCATTTT; CDR3aa: CASSLMAGPQPQHF
j_gene: TRBJ1-6; abundance: many; d_gene: -; v_gene: TRBV6-1; CDR3nt: TGTGCCAGCAGAGATAATTCACCCCTCCACTTT; CDR3aa: CASRDNSPLHF
j_gene: TRBJ2-1; abundance: few; d_gene: -; v_gene: TRBV12-3/TRBV12-4; CDR3nt: TGTGCCAGCAGCCCCGGGTTTAGCTCCTACAATGAGCAGTTCTTC; CDR3aa: CASSPGFSSYNEQFF
j_gene: TRBJ2-5; abundance: -; d_gene: -; v_gene: TRBV29-1; CDR3nt: TGCAGCGTAACGGGACACCTCCAAGAGACCCAGTACTTC; CDR3aa: CSVTGHLQETQYF
j_gene: TRBJ2-3; abundance: few; d_gene: TRBD2; v_gene: TRBV7-2; CDR3nt: TGTGCCAGCAGCTTATCTGGACTAGCGGGAGGGCCCAGAGATACGCAGTATTTT; CDR3aa: CASSLSGLAGGPRDTQYF